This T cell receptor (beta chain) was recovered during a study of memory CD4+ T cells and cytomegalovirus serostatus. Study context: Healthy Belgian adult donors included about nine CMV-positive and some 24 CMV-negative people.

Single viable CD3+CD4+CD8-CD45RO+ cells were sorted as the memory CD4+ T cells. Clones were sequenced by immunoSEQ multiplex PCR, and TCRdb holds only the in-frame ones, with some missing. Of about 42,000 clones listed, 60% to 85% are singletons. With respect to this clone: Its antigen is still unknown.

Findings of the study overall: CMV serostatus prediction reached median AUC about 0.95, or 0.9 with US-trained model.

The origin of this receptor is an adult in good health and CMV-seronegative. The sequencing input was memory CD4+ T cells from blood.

The CDR3 bases are TGTGCAAGTCGCTTGAGGCGGGCAGGCCGCGGCACTGAAGCTTTCTTT. Its protein product is CASRLRRAGRGTEAFF. The genes are TRBV12-2 and TRBJ1-1. TRBV12-2 is a pseudogene segment. This CDR3 is built from 16 residues.